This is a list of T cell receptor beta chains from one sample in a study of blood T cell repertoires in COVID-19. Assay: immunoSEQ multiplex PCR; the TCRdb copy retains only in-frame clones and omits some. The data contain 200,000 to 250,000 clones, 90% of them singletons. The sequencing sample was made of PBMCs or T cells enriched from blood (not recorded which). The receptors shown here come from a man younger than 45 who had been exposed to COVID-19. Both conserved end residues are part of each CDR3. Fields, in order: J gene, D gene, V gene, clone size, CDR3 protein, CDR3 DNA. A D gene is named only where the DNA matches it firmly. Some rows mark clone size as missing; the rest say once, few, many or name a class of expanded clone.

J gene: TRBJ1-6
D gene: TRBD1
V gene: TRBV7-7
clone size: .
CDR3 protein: CASSLFQTGGPFNSPLHF
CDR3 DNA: TGTGCCAGCAGCTTATTCCAAACAGGGGGCCCTTTTAATTCACCCCTCCACTTT

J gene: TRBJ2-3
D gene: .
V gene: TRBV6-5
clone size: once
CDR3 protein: CASSLGSTADTQYF
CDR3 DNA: TGTGCCAGCAGCCTTGGTTCCACCGCGGATACGCAGTATTTT

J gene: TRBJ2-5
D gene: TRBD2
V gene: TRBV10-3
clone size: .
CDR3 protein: CAISEGLAQTQYF
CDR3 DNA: TGTGCCATCAGTGAGGGACTAGCCCAGACCCAGTACTTC

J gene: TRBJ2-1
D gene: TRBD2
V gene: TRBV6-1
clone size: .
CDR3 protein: CASSEGIRAGAYNEQFF
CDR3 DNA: TGTGCCAGCAGTGAAGGTATTCGAGCGGGGGCATACAATGAGCAGTTCTTC

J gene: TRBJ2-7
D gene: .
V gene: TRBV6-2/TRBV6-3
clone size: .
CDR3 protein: CASSYDYLKGEQYF
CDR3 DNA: TGTGCCAGCAGTTATGACTACCTGAAGGGAGAGCAGTACTTC

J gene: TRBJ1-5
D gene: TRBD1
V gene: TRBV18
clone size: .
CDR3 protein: CASSLQGGQGAVGNQPQHF
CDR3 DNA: TGTGCCAGCTCCTTACAAGGGGGACAGGGGGCGGTCGGCAATCAGCCCCAGCATTTT

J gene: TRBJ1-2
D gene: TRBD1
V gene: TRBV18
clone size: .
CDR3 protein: CASSPGQGNGYTF
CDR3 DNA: TGTGCCAGCTCACCGGGACAGGGGAATGGCTACACCTTC

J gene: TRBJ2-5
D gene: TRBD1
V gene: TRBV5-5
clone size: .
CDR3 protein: CASSPLGTATQETQYF
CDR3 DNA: TGTGCCAGCAGCCCCCTGGGGACAGCTACTCAAGAGACCCAGTACTTC

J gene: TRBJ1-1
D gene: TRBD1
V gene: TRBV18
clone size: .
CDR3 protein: CASSPTALGTVTVNTEAFF
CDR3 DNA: TGTGCCAGCTCACCGACCGCCCTTGGGACAGTGACCGTGAACACTGAAGCTTTCTTT

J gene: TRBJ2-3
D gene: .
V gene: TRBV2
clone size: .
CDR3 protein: CATSLESGTDTQYF
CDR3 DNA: TGTGCCACCTCCCTGGAGTCCGGCACAGATACGCAGTATTTT

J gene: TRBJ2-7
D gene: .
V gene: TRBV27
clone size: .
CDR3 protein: CASSPVSYEQYF
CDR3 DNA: TGTGCCAGCAGTCCCGTCTCCTACGAGCAGTACTTC